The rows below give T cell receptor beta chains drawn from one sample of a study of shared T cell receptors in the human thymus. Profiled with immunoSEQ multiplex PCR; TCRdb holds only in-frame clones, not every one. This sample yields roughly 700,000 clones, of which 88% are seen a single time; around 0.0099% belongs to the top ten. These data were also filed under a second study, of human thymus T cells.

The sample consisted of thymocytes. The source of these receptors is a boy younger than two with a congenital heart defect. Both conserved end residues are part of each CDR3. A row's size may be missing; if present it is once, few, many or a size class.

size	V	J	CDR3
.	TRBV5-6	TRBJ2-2	CASSFGRGSNTGELFF
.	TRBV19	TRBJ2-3	CASSIVGGTSGFTDTQYF
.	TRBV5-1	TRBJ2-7	CASSQQGIEQYF
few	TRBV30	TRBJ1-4	CASPGRGGGEKLFF
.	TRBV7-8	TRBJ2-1	CASSLRRSGKRNGQFF
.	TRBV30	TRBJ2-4	CAWSVRTIRFQYF
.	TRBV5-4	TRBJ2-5	CASTLGGRTPETQYF
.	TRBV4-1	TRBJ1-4	CASSQGIRGNEKLFF
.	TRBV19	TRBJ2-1	CASSVPSESYNEQFF
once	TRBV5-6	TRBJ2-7	CASSLAGDEQYF
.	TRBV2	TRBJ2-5	CASRDRLETQYF
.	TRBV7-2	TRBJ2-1	CASKLAVWTGAYNEQFF
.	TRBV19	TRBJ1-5	CASSIKYRKNSNQPQHF
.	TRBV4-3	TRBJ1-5	CASSQGVKRPGGSLHQPQHF
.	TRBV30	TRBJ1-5	CAWSEGFRGTPAINQPQHF
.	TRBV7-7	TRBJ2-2	CASSPGTGGDTGELFF
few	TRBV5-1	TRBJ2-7	CASSFWTSGHYEQYF
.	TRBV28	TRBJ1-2	CASSLWRSGANYGYTF
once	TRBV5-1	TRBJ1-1	CASRERRNTEAFF
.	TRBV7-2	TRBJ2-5	CASSLAGDPEGTQYF
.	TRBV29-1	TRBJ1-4	CSVEDQGATNEKLFF
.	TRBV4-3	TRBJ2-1	CASSFVAGANEQFF
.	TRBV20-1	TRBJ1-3	CSARVGNTIYF
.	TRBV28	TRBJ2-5	CASRFGGQETQYF
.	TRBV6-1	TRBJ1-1	CASRSVRRGTEAFF
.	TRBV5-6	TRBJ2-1	CASSYRDSPYNEQFF
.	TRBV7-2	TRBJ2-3	CASSLILGTDTQYF
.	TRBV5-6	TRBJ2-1	CASSIGGYPHYNEQFF
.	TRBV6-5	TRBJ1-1	CASSQNSGPTEAFF
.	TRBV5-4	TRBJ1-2	CASSPFERRDSYYGYTF
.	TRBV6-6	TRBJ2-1	CASSYPLEDEQFF
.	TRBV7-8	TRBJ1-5	CASSLARDSPYSNQPQHF
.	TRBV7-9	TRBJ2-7	CASSPPRTRVNEQYF
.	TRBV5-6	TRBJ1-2	CASEGLDGYTF
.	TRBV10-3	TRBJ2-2	CAIRGGTDTGELFF
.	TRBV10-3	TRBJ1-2	CAAYGGASYGYTF
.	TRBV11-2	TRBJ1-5	CASSLDSSGQPYSNQPQHF
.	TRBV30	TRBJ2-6	CAWTQRKREGLGGANVLTF
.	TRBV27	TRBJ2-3	CASSFSEGEADTQYF
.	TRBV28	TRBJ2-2	CASSSSSPDRPHTGELFF
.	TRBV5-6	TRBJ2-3	CASSLRSGGDTQYF
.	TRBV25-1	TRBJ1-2	CASSESEGLRKSRDGYTF
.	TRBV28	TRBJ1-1	CASTNSGAEAEAFF
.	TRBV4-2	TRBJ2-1	CASSRAMTSFYNEQFF
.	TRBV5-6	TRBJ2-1	CASSLGLAGAHEQFF
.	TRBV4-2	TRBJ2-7	CASSQAPGSHEQYF
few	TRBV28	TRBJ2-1	CASILDNEQFF